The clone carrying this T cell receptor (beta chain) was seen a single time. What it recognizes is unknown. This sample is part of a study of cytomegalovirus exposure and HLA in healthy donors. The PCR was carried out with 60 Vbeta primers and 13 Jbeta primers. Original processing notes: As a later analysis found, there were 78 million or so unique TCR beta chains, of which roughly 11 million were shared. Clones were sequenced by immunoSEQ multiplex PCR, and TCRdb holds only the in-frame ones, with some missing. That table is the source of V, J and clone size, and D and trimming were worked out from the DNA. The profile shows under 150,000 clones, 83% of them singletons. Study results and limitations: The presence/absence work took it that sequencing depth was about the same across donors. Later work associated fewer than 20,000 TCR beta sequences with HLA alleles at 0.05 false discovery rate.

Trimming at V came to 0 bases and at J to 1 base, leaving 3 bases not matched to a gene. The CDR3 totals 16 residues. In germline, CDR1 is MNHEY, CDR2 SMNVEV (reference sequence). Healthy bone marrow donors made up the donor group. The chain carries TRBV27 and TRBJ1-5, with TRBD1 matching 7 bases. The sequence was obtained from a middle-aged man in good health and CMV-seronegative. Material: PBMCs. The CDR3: CASSLSGQVSNQPQHF. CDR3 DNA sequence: TGTGCCAGCAGTTTATCAGGACAGGTCAGCAATCAGCCCCAGCATTTT.